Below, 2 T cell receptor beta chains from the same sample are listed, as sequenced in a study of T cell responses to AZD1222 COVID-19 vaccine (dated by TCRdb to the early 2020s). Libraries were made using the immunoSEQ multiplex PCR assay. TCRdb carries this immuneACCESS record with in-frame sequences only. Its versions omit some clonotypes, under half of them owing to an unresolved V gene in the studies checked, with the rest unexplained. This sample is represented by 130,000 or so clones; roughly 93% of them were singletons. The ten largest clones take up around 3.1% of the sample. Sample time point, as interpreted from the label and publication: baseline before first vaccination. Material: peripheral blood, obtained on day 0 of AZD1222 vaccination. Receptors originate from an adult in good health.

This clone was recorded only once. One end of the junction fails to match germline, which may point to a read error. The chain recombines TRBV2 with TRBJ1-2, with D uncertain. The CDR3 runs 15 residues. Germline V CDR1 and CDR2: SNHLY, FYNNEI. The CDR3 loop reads CASREETAANYGYTF. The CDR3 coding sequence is TGTGCCAGCAGGGAAGAGACGGCCGCTAACTATGGCTACACCTTC.

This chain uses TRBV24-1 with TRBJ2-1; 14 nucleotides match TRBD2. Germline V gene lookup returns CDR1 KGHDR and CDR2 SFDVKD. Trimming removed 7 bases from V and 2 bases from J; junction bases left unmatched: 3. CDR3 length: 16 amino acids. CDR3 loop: CATSGTSGGTYNEQFF. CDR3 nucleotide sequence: TGTGCCACCAGCGGGACTAGCGGGGGAACCTACAATGAGCAGTTCTTC.